The source of this TCR beta chain is a study of blood T cell repertoires in COVID-19. Study-wide background: Sites in the United States, Italy and Spain provided acute and convalescent COVID-19 samples. In each case, the material was cDNA or gDNA derived from T cells, B-cell-depleted T cells, or PBMCs.

Trimming took 3 bases from V and 7 from J; bases not matched to a gene: 7. Germline assignment: CDR1 SGHRS and CDR2 YFSETQ. CDR3 size: 15 residues. Study processing details: Amplification of reference gene primers was used by the study to estimate nucleated cell counts. Sequencing was performed with immunoSEQ multiplex PCR; in TCRdb, only in-frame clones are kept and a portion is missing. The V and J calls and clone size are taken from that table; D and trimming were inferred from the DNA. The table lists around 200,000 clones, about nine tenths of them singletons. What was sequenced was peripheral blood. The genes are TRBV5-1 and TRBJ2-1; TRBD1 aligns across 10 bases. The sequence derives from a man aged 18 to 30 with active or convalescent COVID-19. The CDR3 region has the DNA TGCGCCAGCAGCTGGGGACAGGGGTTTATGAATGAGCAGTTCTTC. Translation gives CASSWGQGFMNEQFF.